This TCR beta chain stems from a study of regulatory T cells in long-lasting Graves disease. This clonotype was seen more than once but under ten times. Its target is not known. From germline, CDR1 is MGHRA and CDR2 YSYEKL. Losses at the gene ends were 0 bases for V and 4 bases for J; bases not matched to a gene: 2. The CDR3 runs 15 residues. Building of the TCR beta libraries involved iRepertoire HTBI primers and Arm-PCR of CDR3 regions. TCRdb redid the calling of the multiplex PCR reads with MiXCR, one entry per CDR3 protein. The table has 400,000 to 500,000 distinct CDR3 sequences, 16% seen once. Findings of the study overall: Persistent disease exhibited a predilection for TRBV28, TRBJ1-2 and TRBJ2-5.

Time point meaning: newly diagnosed GD, antithyroid drugs for less than 3 months. Extracted RNA from PBMCs served as the source of the TCR library. The sample also formed part of further work on T cells in Graves' hyperthyroidism and ophthalmopathy.

The rearrangement joins TRBV4-1 to TRBJ2-1; 8 nucleotides align to TRBD2. This receptor was obtained from a woman aged 25 to 39 with Graves disease. The sequences come from peripheral blood mononuclear cells (PBMCs), collected at new diagnosis, from a patient treated with antithyroid drugs. The CDR3 sequence is CASSQEAGAYNEQFF. The CDR3 DNA is TGCGCCAGCAGCCAAGAAGCGGGAGCTTACAATGAGCAGTTCTTC.